These 5 T cell receptor beta chains share one sample of origin, sequenced in a study of blood T cell repertoires in COVID-19. The repertoire was sequenced with immunoSEQ multiplex PCR; TCRdb's copy has only in-frame clones and lacks some. The table has about 150,000 clones, approximately 89% seen once. Sequencing was carried out using peripheral blood. These receptors originate from a man in his 60s with active or convalescent COVID-19.

V and J are TRBV10-3 and TRBJ1-5; TRBD1 matches at 7 bases. This CDR3 is built from 14 residues. Per the germline V gene, CDR1 is ENHRY and CDR2 is SYGVKD. J was trimmed by 1 base and V by 10 bases; bases with no gene match: 7. CDR3 residues: CATATGPSNQPQHF. CDR3 DNA: TGTGCCACCGCGACAGGGCCCAGCAATCAGCCCCAGCATTTT.

The chain recombines TRBV7-9 with TRBJ2-5, with D possibly TRBD2 on 6 matching bases. Deletions cut 9 bases from V and 2 bases from J, with 13 bases between. In germline, CDR1 is SEHNR, CDR2 FQNEAQ (reference sequence). The length of the CDR3 is 13 residues. CDR3 bases: TGTGCCAGTAGAGGGACTCCTCAAGAGACCCAGTACTTC. This sequence encodes CASRGTPQETQYF.

This chain joins TRBV28 and TRBJ2-7, with 9 bases aligning to TRBD1. The germline gives CDR1 MDHEN, CDR2 SYDVKM. Losses at the gene ends were 3 bases for V and 5 bases for J; bases not matched to a gene: 5. The CDR3 loop spans 14 amino acids. The CDR3 bases are TGTGCCAGCAGTTTGACAGGGGGGCTCGACGAGCAGTACTTC. Its translation: CASSLTGGLDEQYF.

The chain employs TRBV19 and TRBJ1-5; D perhaps matches TRBD1 (6 bases). The CDR3 sequence is 18 residues long. Trimming took off 3 bases at V and 0 bases at J, with 18 bases between the two ends. Germline V gene sequence: CDR1 LNHDA, CDR2 SQIVND (reference sequence). CDR3 amino acids: CASSIRHGQTNSNQPQHF. CDR3 in DNA: TGTGCCAGTAGTATCCGGCACGGACAGACAAATAGCAATCAGCCCCAGCATTTT. The full variable domain, its missing parts supplied by reference TRBV19 and TRBJ1-5, is DGGITQSPKYLFRKEGQNVTLSCEQNLNHDAMYWYRQDPGQGLRLIYYSQIVNDFQKGDIAEGYSVSREKKESFPLTVTSAQKNPTAFYLCASSIRHGQTNSNQPQHFGDGTRLSIL.

The chain uses TRBV7-2 and TRBJ1-6, with a tentative D call TRBD1 (6 bases). Deletions cut 1 base from V and 3 bases from J, with 7 bases between. Germline V lookup: CDR1 SGHTA, CDR2 FQGNSA. There are 15 residues in the CDR3. The CDR3 region is CASSLEGGYNSPLHF. The CDR3 bases are TGTGCCAGCAGCTTAGAAGGGGGCTATAATTCACCCCTCCACTTT.